These 9 T cell receptor beta chains were sequenced from one sample in a study of vaccination and CD4 T cells after COVID-19. The Oncomine TCR Beta short-read assay was applied to DNA of cultured CD4+ T cells. TCRdb itself ran the PCR reads through MiXCR, one entry per CDR3 protein. The sample holds fewer than 10,000 distinct CDR3 sequences, about 55% seen once. The treatment is: roughly nine-day PBMC culture with coronavirus spike peptide pools or control peptides (ViraFEST assay). Antigen specificity for these receptors is unknown. The sequencing sample was made of CD4+ T cells from blood, cultured in vitro. These receptors all come from a human donor who had recovered from COVID-19.

J is TRBJ1-1 and V is TRBV7-9; weak D call: TRBD1 (5 bases). Germline V gene sequence: CDR1 SEHNR, CDR2 FQNEAQ (reference sequence). The V end was cut by 4 bases, the J end by 1 base, with 22 bases between. The CDR3 is 18 amino acids. CDR3 protein: CASSYSEFKGIENTEAFF. The CDR3 region has the DNA TGTGCCAGCAGCTACAGTGAATTCAAGGGGATAGAGAACACTGAAGCTTTCTTT. The full variable domain, rest sourced from reference TRBV7-9 and TRBJ1-1, is DTGVSQNPRHKITKRGQNVTFRCDPISEHNRLYWYRQTLGQGPEFLTYFQNEAQLEKSRLLSDRFSAERPKGSFSTLEIQRTEQGDSAMYLCASSYSEFKGIENTEAFFGQGTRLTVV.

V is TRBV12-3 or TRBV12-4 and J is TRBJ1-3; D is unresolved. The CDR3 runs to 12 residues. Trimming took 5 bases from V and 4 from J, leaving 6 bases between them. CDR3 nucleotides: TGTGCCAGCAGTCAAAGAGGAAACACCATATATTTT. Translating it yields CASSQRGNTIYF.

V gene TRBV6-1 combines with J gene TRBJ2-7, with no clear D. Germline CDR1 is MNHNS and CDR2 is SASEGT. Trimming cost V 5 bases and J 6 bases, with 14 bases left between them. CDR3 length equals 13 residues. The CDR3 DNA is TGTGCCAGCAGTAGTGTGCCGGAGAGCGAGCAGTACTTC. Translation: CASSSVPESEQYF.

This clonotype turned up a few times. The chain recombines TRBV20-1 with TRBJ2-7; perhaps TRBD2 as D (5 bases). With 4 bases removed from V and 0 bases from J, the gap between germline ends came to 34 bases. The V gene's germline CDR1 is DFQATT and CDR2 SNEGSKA (reference sequence). The CDR3 sequence is 21 residues long. The CDR3 sequence is CSAISPVERTDGTAGSYEQYF. The CDR3 bases are TGCAGTGCTATTTCCCCTGTGGAGCGGACGGACGGCACGGCCGGCTCCTACGAGCAGTACTTC.

The chain couples TRBV2 to TRBJ2-7, with 9 positions matching TRBD2. V shed 7 bases, J shed 1 base, and the junction held 11 bases outside the gene matches. Germline V gene data show CDR1 as SNHLY and CDR2 as FYNNEI. The CDR3 consists of 16 residues. This chain's CDR3 is CASKTSGLLLSYEQYF. As DNA, the CDR3 is TGTGCCAGCAAGACTAGCGGCTTACTTCTATCCTACGAGCAGTACTTC.

CDR3 bases: TGTGCCAGCAGAGCGGGGTCCACACCCCTCCACTTT. It encodes CASRAGSTPLHF. The V and J genes are TRBV11-3 and TRBJ1-6; D unresolved. Per germline, CDR1 SGHNT and CDR2 YENEEA. The germline V and J ends were trimmed by 6 bases and 11 bases, with 11 bases remaining between them. The CDR3 spans 12 residues.

J is TRBJ2-2 and V is TRBV24-1; D is possibly TRBD1 (5 bases). V lost 9 bases to trimming and J lost 4 bases, with 11 bases between them. The CDR3 length is 13 residues. Germline V gives CDR1 KGHDR, CDR2 SFDVKD. The CDR3 protein is CATAPGFTGELFF. The CDR3 nucleotides are TGTGCCACCGCACCAGGGTTCACCGGGGAGCTGTTTTTT.

V and J are TRBV27 and TRBJ1-4, with 7 nucleotides matching TRBD1. The ends lost 6 bases at V and 8 bases at J; junction bases unmatched: 9. Germline V lookup: CDR1 MNHEY, CDR2 SMNVEV (reference sequence). The CDR3 has 14 residues. CDR3 sequence reads: CASSRQGGWEKLFF. CDR3 bases: TGTGCCAGCAGCCGACAGGGAGGGTGGGAAAAACTGTTTTTT.

V gene TRBV18 combines with J gene TRBJ1-2; no definite D call. Trimming removed 8 bases from V and 3 bases from J, with 16 bases in between. The length of the CDR3 is 14 residues. The germline gives CDR1 KGHSH, CDR2 LQKENI. The CDR3 bases are TGTGCCAGCACTCGGACCTCTCAGGACTATGGCTACACCTTC. Protein sequence: CASTRTSQDYGYTF.